This TCR beta chain is from a study of neoadjuvant anti-PD-1 for oral cavity cancer (dated by TCRdb to about 2021). In the study overall: Patients mostly received three to four biweekly doses of nivolumab at 3 mg/kg before curative-intent surgical resection. Patients with complete response, partial response or stable disease by RECIST 1.1 were defined as responders, whereas patients with progression were defined as non-responders. The parent correlative cohort included around twelve patients, with an approximately 31% response rate. A fourth nivolumab dose was given around day 43 to patients without progression, and definitive surgical resection was performed in those patients on days 50-56.

The time point label, as the study defines it: before neoadjuvant nivolumab. Patients had been newly diagnosed with stage II-IVA oral cavity squamous cell carcinoma, and no prior systemic or radiation treatment had been given to the patients. Everyone in the cohort had locally advanced, HPV-negative oral cavity squamous cell carcinoma. No culture maintenance or expansion was done, as the peripheral blood mononuclear cells went straight to analysis. Samples were obtained from a longitudinal correlative study of a single-arm phase II trial of neoadjuvant nivolumab in oral cavity squamous cell carcinoma. Subject-matched pre- and post-treatment PBMCs and tumors from three responders and three non-responders underwent genomic DNA-based TCRbeta sequencing. Peripheral blood mononuclear cells were collected once before nivolumab treatment and again after treatment, at the time of surgery. The Maxwell RSC DNA from Cells kit was used to isolate genomic DNA from PBMCs.

For deep sequencing of PBMC libraries, mostly around 520 ng of input genomic DNA was used, and six replicates were run per sample. The immunoSEQ hsTCRbeta kit was used to prepare TCRbeta libraries according to the manufacturer's instructions. The finished libraries were brought together in one pool at approximately 3 nM, which was then read using an Illumina NovaSeq 6000 S4 flow cell. From the authors' description of their analysis: The immunoSEQ Analyzer was used for raw data preprocessing and quality control. The analysis was limited to productive rearrangements, and each clonotype was defined by a unique CDR3 amino acid sequence. Repertoire clonality was estimated as the Gini-Simpson index, which was computed with the R package tcR. Student's t test was used to compare Gini indices, and Pearson correlation was used to assess associations with tumor size change. TCRdb re-hosts the immuneACCESS table, in-frame sequences only. Its copies lack some clones; in the studies checked, an unresolved V gene accounts for under half of them, and the cause for the rest is not known. D and trimming come from the DNA, and the V and J calls and clone size come from that table. The sample table records roughly 14,000 clones; around three quarters of these occur just once. The ten largest clones represent 2.1% of the sample.

Results the study describes overall, beyond this receptor: A higher pretreatment blood Treg/Th17 ratio correlated with both higher pretreatment blood TCRbeta clonality and lower post-treatment tumor TCRbeta clonality. After neoadjuvant nivolumab, T cell clonality (Gini index) in PBMCs was significantly higher in non-responders than in responders. The TCR analyses had only three patients in each response group, and the authors called for validation in larger cohorts.

This clone was seen more than once but under ten times. What antigen it recognizes has not been identified. The input lacks base qualities; no much larger clone sits a single base away. After removal of 6 bases from V and 4 bases from J, the junction retains 6 bases not matched to a gene. As encoded in the germline V gene, CDR1 is MDHEN while CDR2 is SYDVKM. The CDR3 measures 14 amino acids from cysteine to phenylalanine. Only the CDR3 part of the read is kept: 42 bases, read in frame from the first base. The source was PBMCs, collected before nivolumab (anti-PD-1) treatment. The TCR sequence derives from a person aged 40 to 85 with oral cavity squamous cell carcinoma. This chain is built from TRBV28 and TRBJ2-3, and TRBD2 aligns with 8 junction nucleotides. In nucleotides, the sequence is TGTGCCAGCAGGCCTACCGGGGGGGCAGATACGCAGTATTTT. Translation gives CASRPTGGADTQYF. When the CDR3 is completed using the reference TRBV28 and TRBJ2-3 genes on either side, the full variable domain is DVKVTQSSRYLVKRTGEKVFLECVQDMDHENMFWYRQDPGLGLRLIYFSYDVKMKEKGDIPEGYSVSREKKERFSLILESASTNQTSMYLCASRPTGGADTQYFGPGTRLTVL.